Below are 10 T cell receptor beta chains sequenced from a single sample in a study of cytomegalovirus exposure and HLA in healthy donors. PCR amplification relied on 60 Vbeta primers (plus 13 Jbeta primers). The method was immunoSEQ multiplex PCR; TCRdb's version includes in-frame clones alone and lacks a portion of them. Of 100,000 to 150,000 clones in the sample, approximately 80% were seen once. What was sequenced was PBMCs. Every receptor here comes from a girl aged 2 to 10 in good health and CMV-seronegative.

A word on this clone: A read error may produce the germline difference seen at one junction end. The rearrangement joins TRBV7-9 to TRBJ2-1, with TRBD2 identical over 8 bases. The germline V gene encodes CDR1 SEHNR and CDR2 FQNEAQ (reference sequence). The CDR3 consists of 16 residues. In DNA, the CDR3 is TGTTCCAGCAGCTTATATTCGGGACTAGTGATCTATGAGCAGTTCTTC. It codes for CSSSLYSGLVIYEQFF.

This clone showed up just once. The rearrangement uses TRBV2 and TRBJ1-5, with D possibly TRBD1 on 6 matching bases. This CDR3 spans 14 amino acids. CDR1 SNHLY and CDR2 FYNNEI come from the germline V gene. Trimming took 6 bases from V and 6 from J, leaving 15 bases between them. Here the CDR3 reads CASSSTGNPQPQHF. The CDR3 DNA follows: TGTGCCAGCAGCTCTACAGGGAATCCTCAGCCCCAGCATTTT.

This clone was counted between two and nine times. The gene calls are TRBV28 and TRBJ2-7; TRBD2 aligns across 10 bases. Trimming at V came to 1 base and at J to 0 bases, leaving 6 bases not matched to a gene. The CDR3 has 17 amino acids. CDR1 is MDHEN and CDR2 is SYDVKM in the germline V gene. This CDR3 is CASSLSLGLANSYEQYF. The DNA of the CDR3 is TGTGCCAGCAGTTTATCCCTGGGACTAGCGAACTCCTACGAGCAGTACTTC. Combining the CDR3 with reference TRBV28 and TRBJ2-7 gives the whole variable domain DVKVTQSSRYLVKRTGEKVFLECVQDMDHENMFWYRQDPGLGLRLIYFSYDVKMKEKGDIPEGYSVSREKKERFSLILESASTNQTSMYLCASSLSLGLANSYEQYFGPGTRLTVT.

The V and J genes are TRBV7-6 and TRBJ1-4; TRBD1 matches 10 bases. The V and J ends lost 3 bases and 8 bases, in that order; junction bases with no gene match: 6. The CDR3 extends over 15 amino acids. Germline V gene data show CDR1 as SGHVS and CDR2 as FNYEAQ. DNA for the CDR3: TGTGCCAGCAGCTTCCGGGACAGGGGAGGCGAAAAACTGTTTTTT. Its protein product is CASSFRDRGGEKLFF.

The gene calls are TRBV6-5 and TRBJ1-5; the D is unclear. Trimming removed 0 bases from V and 4 bases from J, with 4 bases in between. The CDR3 has 13 amino acids. The germline V gene has CDR1 MNHEY and CDR2 SVGAGI. The CDR3 loop reads CASSYSRNQPQHF. CDR3 coding DNA: TGTGCCAGCAGTTACTCGAGAAATCAGCCCCAGCATTTT.

The CDR3 DNA reads TGCGCCAGCAGCTCAACCGGGACTAGCGGCCTTTTTTCCTACAATGAGCAGTTCTTC. Translation gives CASSSTGTSGLFSYNEQFF. This chain connects TRBV5-1 to TRBJ2-1; 11 nucleotides match TRBD2. The J segment lost 1 base and the V segment lost 3 bases, leaving 12 bases of the junction unmatched. CDR1 is SGHRS, CDR2 YFSETQ, per germline. The CDR3 length is 19 residues.

The table lists this clone with a count of one. The chain links TRBV5-6 to TRBJ2-7; tentatively, D is TRBD1 (5 bases). The CDR3 length is 11 residues. Per germline, CDR1 SGHDT and CDR2 YYEEEE. Between the trimmed V and J ends, which lost 5 bases and 2 bases, there was a span of 5 bases. DNA of the CDR3: TGTGCCAGCAGGGACACCTACGAGCAGTACTTC. It codes for CASRDTYEQYF.

This chain links TRBV2 with TRBJ2-4; 7 bases map to TRBD1. Germline CDR1 is SNHLY and CDR2 is FYNNEI. The CDR3 has 15 amino acids. Losses at the gene ends were 6 bases for V and 0 bases for J; bases not matched to a gene: 5. CDR3 amino acids: CASRQGQLAKNIQYF. The CDR3 DNA follows: TGTGCCAGCAGGCAGGGACAGTTAGCCAAAAACATTCAGTACTTC. Filled out from reference TRBV2 and TRBJ2-4, the complete variable domain reads EPEVTQTPSHQVTQMGQEVILRCVPISNHLYFYWYRQILGQKVEFLVSFYNNEISEKSEIFDDQFSVERPDGSNFTLKIRSTKLEDSAMYFCASRQGQLAKNIQYFGAGTRLSVL.

The chain recombines TRBV27 with TRBJ2-3, with 13 bases identical to TRBD2. CDR3 length: 16 residues. V lost 5 bases to trimming and J lost 6 bases; unmatched junction nucleotides: 8. Looked up from germline, CDR1 is MNHEY and CDR2 is SMNVEV (reference sequence). The CDR3 DNA reads TGTGCCAGCAGTCCTAGGACTAGCGGGGGAGAGGATACGCAGTATTTT. Translating it yields CASSPRTSGGEDTQYF.

This chain's CDR3 is CASRTGTAGELFF. For the CDR3, the DNA is TGTGCCAGCAGAACAGGGACGGCCGGGGAGCTGTTTTTT. The chain carries TRBV2 and TRBJ2-2, with a weak D call TRBD1 (6 bases). Germline CDR1 is SNHLY and CDR2 is FYNNEI. This CDR3 spans 13 amino acids. The V end lost 6 bases, the J end lost 6 bases, and 11 bases lay between the germline ends. The full variable domain, in which reference TRBV2 and TRBJ2-2 provide the parts outside the CDR3, is EPEVTQTPSHQVTQMGQEVILRCVPISNHLYFYWYRQILGQKVEFLVSFYNNEISEKSEIFDDQFSVERPDGSNFTLKIRSTKLEDSAMYFCASRTGTAGELFFGEGSRLTVL.